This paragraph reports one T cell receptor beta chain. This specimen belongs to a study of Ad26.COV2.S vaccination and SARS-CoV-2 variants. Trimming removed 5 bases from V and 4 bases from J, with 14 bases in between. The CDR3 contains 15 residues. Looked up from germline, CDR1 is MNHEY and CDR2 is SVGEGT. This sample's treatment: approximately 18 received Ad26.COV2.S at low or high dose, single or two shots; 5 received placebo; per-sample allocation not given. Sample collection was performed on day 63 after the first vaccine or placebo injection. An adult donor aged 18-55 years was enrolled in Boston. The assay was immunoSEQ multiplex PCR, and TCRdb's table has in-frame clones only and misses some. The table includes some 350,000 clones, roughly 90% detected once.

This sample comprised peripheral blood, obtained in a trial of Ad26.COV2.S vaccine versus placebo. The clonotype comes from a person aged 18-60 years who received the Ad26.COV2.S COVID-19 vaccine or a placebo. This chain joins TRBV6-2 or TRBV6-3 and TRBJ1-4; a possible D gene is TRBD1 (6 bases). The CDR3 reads CASSPRTAINEKLFF. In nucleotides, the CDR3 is TGTGCCAGCAGTCCACGGACAGCCATTAATGAAAAACTGTTTTTT.